This T cell receptor (beta chain) was profiled in a study of T cells expressing NK-cell markers. Germline CDR1 and CDR2: SGHAT and FQNNGV. This CDR3 is 15 amino acids long. TCRdb reprocessed the 5' RACE reads and stores each CDR3 protein as one record, lacking DNA. This table holds 400,000 or so distinct CDR3 sequences. The chain recombines TRBV11-2 with TRBJ2-2. The receptor comes from a woman between 45 and 60 years old in good health. Sequenced: blood T cells: a sorted CD56 or NKG2C T cell subset, CD4+ or CD8+ T cells, or bulk PBMC T cells (not recorded which). The CDR3 is CASSLSKGRTGELFF.